The 28 T cell receptor beta chains presented below share a single source sample, sequenced in a study of blood T cell repertoires in COVID-19. Repertoires were generated with immunoSEQ multiplex PCR, while TCRdb's copy carries only in-frame clones and drops some. The sample lists roughly 140,000 clones; more than 75% were seen once. Sequences were obtained from PBMCs or T cells enriched from blood (not recorded which). The receptors here all came from a man in his 60s who had recovered from COVID-19.

The chain couples TRBV7-8 to TRBJ1-3; no reliable D call. Germline assignment: CDR1 SGHVS and CDR2 FQNEAQ. Trimming stripped 5 bases from V and 0 bases from J, with 11 bases between. This CDR3 has 15 residues. In DNA, the CDR3 is TGTGCCAGCAGCCCCGAGCGGCTCTCTGGAAACACCATATATTTT. Its translation is CASSPERLSGNTIYF.

The V gene is TRBV27, the J gene TRBJ2-7, with 7 positions matching TRBD1. The CDR3 loop spans 13 amino acids. V shed 5 bases, J shed 6 bases, and the junction held 7 bases outside the gene matches. Germline-derived CDR1 and CDR2 are MNHEY and SMNVEV (reference sequence). Here the CDR3 DNA reads TGTGCCAGCAGTCCTGACAGGGTATCCGAGCAGTACTTC. Protein: CASSPDRVSEQYF.

This clone turned up a few times. The chain combines TRBV15 with TRBJ2-7; 9 bases agree with TRBD1. CDR1 and CDR2 from the germline V gene are LNHNV and YYDKDF (reference sequence). The length of the CDR3 is 16 residues. The V gene end was trimmed by 1 base and the J gene end by 3 bases; junction bases not matched to a gene: 7. The CDR3 reads CATSRVVGTGFYEQYF. CDR3 in DNA: TGTGCCACCAGCAGAGTCGTGGGGACAGGGTTCTACGAGCAGTACTTC.

In DNA form, the CDR3 reads TGTGCCAGCAGGGGGGCAGGAGACTATGGCTACACCTTC. This gives the protein CASRGAGDYGYTF. V usage is TRBV5-6 and J usage is TRBJ1-2; TRBD1 might be the D (6 bases). This CDR3 has 13 residues. CDR1 and CDR2 from the germline V gene are SGHDT and YYEEEE. Trimming pared 5 bases from V and 3 bases from J, leaving 11 bases between.

The gene calls are TRBV5-1 and TRBJ2-7, with a weak D call TRBD1 (5 bases). V was pared by 0 bases and J by 3 bases, with 13 bases between. The CDR3 has 15 residues. Germline assignment: CDR1 SGHRS and CDR2 YFSETQ. The CDR3 loop is CASSLDGAQGYEQYF. The CDR3 nucleotides are TGCGCCAGCAGCTTGGATGGGGCCCAGGGCTACGAGCAGTACTTC. Using reference TRBV5-1 and TRBJ2-7 for the parts outside the CDR3, the full variable domain is KAGVTQTPRYLIKTRGQQVTLSCSPISGHRSVSWYQQTPGQGLQFLFEYFSETQRNKGNFPGRFSGRQFSNSRSEMNVSTLELGDSALYLCASSLDGAQGYEQYFGPGTRLTVT.

CDR3 amino acids: CASSPRGIYNEQFF. CDR3 coding DNA: TGTGCCAGCAGCCCGAGGGGGATCTACAATGAGCAGTTCTTC. V gene TRBV7-9 combines with J gene TRBJ2-1; D possibly corresponds to TRBD1 (6 bases). V gave up 5 bases and J gave up 3 bases, with 11 bases separating them. CDR3 length: 14 amino acids. Germline values: CDR1 SEHNR, CDR2 FQNEAQ (reference sequence).

The chain recombines TRBV15 with TRBJ2-7; TRBD2 matches 15 bases. CDR1 is LNHNV, CDR2 YYDKDF, per germline (reference sequence). J was trimmed by 4 bases and V by 3 bases; bases with no gene match: 7. The CDR3 is made up of 17 amino acids. CDR3 protein: CATSRGGLAGGGYEQYF. The CDR3 region has the DNA TGTGCCACCAGCAGGGGGGGACTAGCGGGAGGTGGGTACGAGCAGTACTTC. The full variable domain, its missing parts supplied by reference TRBV15 and TRBJ2-7, is DAMVIQNPRYQVTQFGKPVTLSCSQTLNHNVMYWYQQKSSQAPKLLFHYYDKDFNNEADTPDNFQSRRPNTSFCFLDIRSPGLGDTAMYLCATSRGGLAGGGYEQYFGPGTRLTVT.

The chain links TRBV7-2 to TRBJ2-2, with D tentatively TRBD2 (5 bases). Per the germline V gene, CDR1 is SGHTA and CDR2 is FQGNSA. The CDR3 runs 13 residues. The V end lost 2 bases, the J end lost 5 bases, and 6 bases lay between the germline ends. CDR3 DNA: TGTGCCAGCAGCTTAAGAGGGACCGGGGAGCTGTTTTTT. The encoded protein is CASSLRGTGELFF.

V is TRBV20-1 and J is TRBJ1-1; tentative D call: TRBD1 (5 bases). The V end lost 3 bases, the J end lost 2 bases, and 10 bases lay between the germline ends. Per germline, CDR1 DFQATT and CDR2 SNEGSKA (reference sequence). The CDR3 contains 13 residues. DNA of the CDR3: TGCAGTGCTAGTGGGGGGGGAAACACTGAAGCTTTCTTT. Its translation is CSASGGGNTEAFF.

V gene TRBV7-8 combines with J gene TRBJ2-3; 7 bases are a match to TRBD2. The CDR3 loop spans 13 amino acids. Germline assignment: CDR1 SGHVS and CDR2 FQNEAQ. V dropped 5 bases and J dropped 5; count of bases not matched to a gene: 4. The DNA of the CDR3 is TGTGCCAGCAGCCCCCAGCGGGAAGATACGCAGTATTTT. This encodes CASSPQREDTQYF.

The rearrangement links TRBV5-1 to TRBJ2-3; weak D call: TRBD2 (6 bases). The germline CDR1 and CDR2 sequences are SGHRS and YFSETQ. CDR3 length: 15 residues. V gave up 2 bases and J gave up 3 bases, with 13 bases separating them. CDR3 nucleotide sequence: TGCGCCAGCAGCTTCGGCTCCGGAGGGACAGATACGCAGTATTTT. Its protein is CASSFGSGGTDTQYF.

This clone was observed a single time. The V call is TRBV7-9, the J call TRBJ1-2; weak D call: TRBD1 (5 bases). The CDR3 consists of 16 residues. V dropped 5 bases and J dropped 0 bases, with 16 bases sitting between them. Germline V gene data show CDR1 as SEHNR and CDR2 as FQNEAQ (reference sequence). CDR3 protein: CASSLYTDRANYGYTF. The CDR3 bases are TGTGCCAGCAGCCTCTATACCGACAGAGCTAACTATGGCTACACCTTC. Together with reference TRBV7-9 and TRBJ1-2, the CDR3 gives the full variable domain: DTGVSQNPRHKITKRGQNVTFRCDPISEHNRLYWYRQTLGQGPEFLTYFQNEAQLEKSRLLSDRFSAERPKGSFSTLEIQRTEQGDSAMYLCASSLYTDRANYGYTFGSGTRLTVV.

This clone has just a few counts. The chain combines TRBV4-1 with TRBJ2-7; 8 bases fit TRBD1. The CDR3 loop spans 15 amino acids. Germline V gene sequence: CDR1 MGHRA, CDR2 YSYEKL. The ends lost 4 bases at V and 4 bases at J; junction bases unmatched: 9. Here the CDR3 reads CASSLTPGGVYEQYF. The DNA for the CDR3 is TGCGCCAGCAGCCTCACCCCAGGGGGCGTGTACGAGCAGTACTTC.

The chain couples TRBV5-1 to TRBJ2-3, with D hard to call. Germline lookup yields CDR1 SGHRS and CDR2 YFSETQ. V was clipped by 0 bases and J by 1 base, with 6 bases between them. CDR3 length: 14 amino acids. DNA for the CDR3: TGCGCCAGCAGCTTGGCCGCGGGCACAGATACGCAGTATTTT. It translates to CASSLAAGTDTQYF.

The chain links TRBV19 to TRBJ2-7; 7 positions agree with TRBD2. From germline, CDR1 is LNHDA and CDR2 SQIVND (reference sequence). This CDR3 contains 14 residues. V trimming: 10 bases; J trimming: 2 bases; junction bases outside the gene matches: 11. The DNA of the CDR3 is TGTGCCACCTCCCGGGAGGTACCCCCCTACGAGCAGTACTTC. This translates into CATSREVPPYEQYF. Full variable domain (missing parts from reference TRBV19 and TRBJ2-7): DGGITQSPKYLFRKEGQNVTLSCEQNLNHDAMYWYRQDPGQGLRLIYYSQIVNDFQKGDIAEGYSVSREKKESFPLTVTSAQKNPTAFYLCATSREVPPYEQYFGPGTRLTVT.

This clone was counted once. The J gene is TRBJ2-1, the V gene TRBV4-1; D unclear. Germline V gene data show CDR1 as MGHRA and CDR2 as YSYEKL. The CDR3 runs 13 residues. Between the trimmed V and J ends, which lost 0 bases and 12 bases, there was a span of 12 bases. The DNA of the CDR3 is TGCGCCAGCAGCCAAGATCTTCGAGGCGTGCAGTTCTTC. Its protein is CASSQDLRGVQFF.

V and J are TRBV2 and TRBJ1-1; D uncertain. The CDR3 is 13 residues long. Germline values: CDR1 SNHLY, CDR2 FYNNEI. With 10 bases removed from V and 1 base from J, the gap between germline ends came to 13 bases. The CDR3 DNA sequence: TGTGCCACCCTTGAGTGGAGGAACACTGAAGCTTTCTTT. As protein: CATLEWRNTEAFF.

V is TRBV29-1 and J is TRBJ1-2, with unresolved D. V gave up 2 bases and J gave up 4 bases, with 14 bases separating them. This CDR3 has 14 residues. Germline CDR1 reads SQVTM; CDR2 reads ANQGSEA. This chain's CDR3 is CSVEFPGSVYGYTF. Written as DNA, the CDR3 is TGCAGCGTTGAATTTCCAGGTTCAGTCTATGGCTACACCTTC.

This rearrangement joins TRBV14 to TRBJ1-2; no reliable D call. The CDR3 sequence is 14 residues long. Germline loops: CDR1 SGHDN, CDR2 FVKESK. The germline V and J ends were trimmed by 3 bases and 7 bases, with 15 bases remaining between them. CDR3 nucleotide sequence: TGTGCCAGCAGCCAGCGGCCAGATCCCCTTGGCTACACCTTC. Translated: CASSQRPDPLGYTF.

As to this clone: The identical CDR3 is also encoded by other nucleotide sequences in the sample. V usage is TRBV5-1 and J usage is TRBJ2-3, with D perhaps TRBD2 (6 bases). Looked up from germline, CDR1 is SGHRS and CDR2 is YFSETQ. The germline V and J ends were trimmed by 1 base and 1 base, with 10 bases remaining between them. The CDR3 has 15 amino acids. The CDR3: CASSLSGPRTDTQYF. CDR3 coding DNA: TGCGCCAGCAGCTTGAGCGGGCCCCGCACAGATACGCAGTATTTT.

This chain joins TRBV5-4 and TRBJ1-2; 12 nucleotides align to TRBD1. The CDR3 spans 14 residues. Germline-derived CDR1 and CDR2 are SGHNT and YYREEE (reference sequence). With V trimmed by 1 base and J by 13 bases, 8 bases remained unmatched. The CDR3 reads CASSLPGQGAQITF. The CDR3 DNA reads TGTGCCAGCAGCTTGCCGGGACAGGGGGCGCAGATCACCTTC. The whole variable domain, remainder taken from reference TRBV5-4 and TRBJ1-2, is ETGVTQSPTHLIKTRGQQVTLRCSSQSGHNTVSWYQQALGQGPQFIFQYYREEENGRGNFPPRFSGLQFPNYSSELNVNALELDDSALYLCASSLPGQGAQITFGSGTRLTVV.

This chain connects TRBV7-3 to TRBJ2-3, with D unresolved. Germline assignment: CDR1 SGHTA and CDR2 FQGTGA. The CDR3 spans 14 residues. V lost 5 bases to trimming and J lost 0 bases, with 9 bases between them. DNA of the CDR3: TGTGCCAGCAGCACCGATACTAGCACAGATACGCAGTATTTT. Translating gives CASSTDTSTDTQYF.

This chain links TRBV18 with TRBJ2-7, with 9 bases matching TRBD1. Germline CDR1 is KGHSH and CDR2 is LQKENI. The CDR3 consists of 19 residues. The V gene end was trimmed by 3 bases and the J gene end by 0 bases; junction bases not matched to a gene: 15. The CDR3 DNA follows: TGTGCCAGCTCACCGGGTCGAACAGGGGGCGGGGAAGACTCCTACGAGCAGTACTTC. This codes for CASSPGRTGGGEDSYEQYF.

This clone was recorded only once. The chain joins TRBV20-1 to TRBJ2-3, with unresolved D. V lost 2 bases and J 3 bases, leaving 3 bases between the germline ends. Germline CDR1 DFQATT, CDR2 SNEGSKA (reference sequence). This CDR3 has 11 residues. CDR3 residues: CSARLTDTQYF. CDR3 nucleotides: TGCAGTGCTAGACTGACAGATACGCAGTATTTT.

The chain links TRBV27 to TRBJ1-5, with D perhaps matching TRBD1 (6 bases). CDR3 size: 18 residues. V lost 0 bases and J lost 0, with 15 bases in between. Germline V CDR1 and CDR2: MNHEY, SMNVEV (reference sequence). In DNA, the CDR3 is TGTGCCAGCAGTTTATCGTGTGGGGGCACCTATAGCAATCAGCCCCAGCATTTT. Its protein product is CASSLSCGGTYSNQPQHF.

The chain carries TRBV6-5 and TRBJ2-2; no definite D call. The CDR3 runs 13 residues. Germline values: CDR1 MNHEY, CDR2 SVGAGI. The germline V and J ends were trimmed by 11 bases and 2 bases, with 12 bases remaining between them. CDR3 nucleotide sequence: TGTGCCTCTTGGGCCTTTAACACCGGGGAGCTGTTTTTT. Translating gives CASWAFNTGELFF.

The chain employs TRBV7-9 and TRBJ2-2, with D unresolved. The germline V gene encodes CDR1 SEHNR and CDR2 FQNEAQ (reference sequence). The length of the CDR3 is 15 residues. Trimming pared 2 bases from V and 5 bases from J, leaving 12 bases between. For the CDR3, the DNA is TGTGCCAGCAGCTTATGGGCCGTGTTGACCGGGGAGCTGTTTTTT. Residues: CASSLWAVLTGELFF.

CDR3 region: CASSLAGDSYNEQFF. The CDR3, as DNA: TGTGCCAGCAGCTTAGCGGGGGACTCCTACAATGAGCAGTTCTTC. This sequence joins TRBV7-3 and TRBJ2-1; 7 bases agree with TRBD2. Per germline, CDR1 SGHTA and CDR2 FQGTGA. Losses at the gene ends were 2 bases for V and 0 bases for J; bases not matched to a gene: 1. The CDR3 extends over 15 amino acids.